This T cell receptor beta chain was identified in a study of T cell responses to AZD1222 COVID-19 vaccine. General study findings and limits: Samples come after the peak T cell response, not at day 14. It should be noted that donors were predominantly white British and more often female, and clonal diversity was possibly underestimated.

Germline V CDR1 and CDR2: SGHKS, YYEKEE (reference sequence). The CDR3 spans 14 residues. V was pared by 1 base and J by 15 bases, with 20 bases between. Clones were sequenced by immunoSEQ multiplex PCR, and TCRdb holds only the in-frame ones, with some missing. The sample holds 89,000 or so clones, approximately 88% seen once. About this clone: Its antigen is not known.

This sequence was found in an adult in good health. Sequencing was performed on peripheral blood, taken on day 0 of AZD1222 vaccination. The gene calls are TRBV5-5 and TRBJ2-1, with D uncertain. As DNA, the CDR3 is TGTGCCAGCAGCTTGTTCGATTCCCGTAGTAATTTGTTCTTC. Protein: CASSLFDSRSNLFF.